Here is one T cell receptor beta chain with its context. Its antigen remains unknown. The data were obtained in a study of OX40 agonist ivuxolimab in advanced cancers. In the study overall: Patients in the trial were receiving intravenous ivuxolimab every 2 weeks, at doses of 0.01 to 10 mg/kg. People who had prior anti-PD-1, anti-PD-L1 or anti-CTLA-4 therapy could take part, and under 50% had some. Partial responses occurred in three patients (one hepatocellular carcinoma, two cutaneous melanoma). Broader study findings: CD4+ T cells averaged fewer expanded clones than CD8+ T cells.

Assay: immunoSEQ multiplex PCR; the TCRdb copy retains only in-frame clones and omits some. This table has 70,000 to 75,000 clones, around four fifths appearing once. The sequence derives from an adult with an advanced solid tumor such as melanoma, head and neck, liver or kidney cancer. This sample comprised CD4+ or CD8+ T cells sorted from blood, obtained in a trial of the OX40 agonist ivuxolimab.

In DNA form, the CDR3 reads TGTGCCAGCAGCTTAGCCGGGAATCGTCAGCCCCAGCATTTT. This codes for CASSLAGNRQPQHF. The V gene is TRBV11-2, the J gene TRBJ1-5; D call uncertain. Germline CDR1 is SGHAT and CDR2 is FQNNGV. Between the trimmed V and J ends, which lost 1 base and 6 bases, there was a span of 10 bases. This CDR3 is 14 amino acids long.